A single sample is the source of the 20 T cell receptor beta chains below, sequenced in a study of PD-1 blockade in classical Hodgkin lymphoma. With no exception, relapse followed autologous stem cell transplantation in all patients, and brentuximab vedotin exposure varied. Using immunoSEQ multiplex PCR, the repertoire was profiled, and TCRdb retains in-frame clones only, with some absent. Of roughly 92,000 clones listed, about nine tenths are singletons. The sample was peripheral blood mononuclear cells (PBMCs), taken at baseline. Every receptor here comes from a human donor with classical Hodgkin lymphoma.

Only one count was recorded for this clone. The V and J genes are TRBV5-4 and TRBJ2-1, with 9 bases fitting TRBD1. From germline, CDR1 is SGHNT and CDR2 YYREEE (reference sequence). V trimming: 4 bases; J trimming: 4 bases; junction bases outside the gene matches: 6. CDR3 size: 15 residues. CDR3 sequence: CASSRTGGRYNEQFF. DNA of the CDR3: TGTGCCAGCAGCCGAACAGGGGGCAGGTACAATGAGCAGTTCTTC.

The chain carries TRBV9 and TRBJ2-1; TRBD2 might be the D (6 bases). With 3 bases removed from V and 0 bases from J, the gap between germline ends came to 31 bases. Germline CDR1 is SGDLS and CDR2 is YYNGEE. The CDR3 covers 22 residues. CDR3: CASSGSGLNFTQYFSSYNEQFF. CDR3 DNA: TGTGCCAGCAGCGGATCGGGACTGAATTTTACTCAATATTTCAGCTCCTACAATGAGCAGTTCTTC.

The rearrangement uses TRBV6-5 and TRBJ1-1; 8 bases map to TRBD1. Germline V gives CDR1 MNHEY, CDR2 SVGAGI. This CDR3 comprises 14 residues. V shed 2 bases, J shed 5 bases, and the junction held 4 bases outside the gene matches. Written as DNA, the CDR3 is TGTGCCAGCAGTTACGCAGGGGGCTATACTGAAGCTTTCTTT. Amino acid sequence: CASSYAGGYTEAFF.

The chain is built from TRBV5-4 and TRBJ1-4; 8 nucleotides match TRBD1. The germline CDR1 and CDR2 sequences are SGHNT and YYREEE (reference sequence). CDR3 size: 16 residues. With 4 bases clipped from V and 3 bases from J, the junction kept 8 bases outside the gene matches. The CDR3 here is CASSMGQAPANEKLFF. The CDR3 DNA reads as TGTGCCAGCAGCATGGGACAGGCGCCTGCTAATGAAAAACTGTTTTTT.

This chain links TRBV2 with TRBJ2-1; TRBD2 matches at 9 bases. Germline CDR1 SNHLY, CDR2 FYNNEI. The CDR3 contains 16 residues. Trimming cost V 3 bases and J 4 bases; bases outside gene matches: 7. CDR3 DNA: TGTGCCAGCAGTGACGCGGGACTAGCCTCGTACAATGAGCAGTTCTTC. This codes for CASSDAGLASYNEQFF.

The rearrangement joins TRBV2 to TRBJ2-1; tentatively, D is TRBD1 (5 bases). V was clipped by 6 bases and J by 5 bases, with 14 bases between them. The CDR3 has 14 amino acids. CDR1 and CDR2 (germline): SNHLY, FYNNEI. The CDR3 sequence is CASRATKGHNEQFF. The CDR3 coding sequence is TGTGCCAGCAGGGCCACCAAGGGGCACAATGAGCAGTTCTTC.

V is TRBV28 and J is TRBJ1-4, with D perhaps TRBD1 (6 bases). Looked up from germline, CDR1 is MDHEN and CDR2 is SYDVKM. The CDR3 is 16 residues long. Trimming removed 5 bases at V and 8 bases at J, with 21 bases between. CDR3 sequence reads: CASSIIGGEDNEKLFF. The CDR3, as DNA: TGTGCCAGCAGTATTATAGGGGGGGAGGACAACGAAAAACTGTTTTTT.

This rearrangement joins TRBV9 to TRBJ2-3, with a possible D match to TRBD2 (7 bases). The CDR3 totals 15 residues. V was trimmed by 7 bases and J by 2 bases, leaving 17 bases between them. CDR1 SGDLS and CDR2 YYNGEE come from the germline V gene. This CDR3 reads CASGGAFGFTDTQYF. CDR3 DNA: TGTGCCAGCGGGGGGGCCTTTGGTTTCACAGATACGCAGTATTTT.

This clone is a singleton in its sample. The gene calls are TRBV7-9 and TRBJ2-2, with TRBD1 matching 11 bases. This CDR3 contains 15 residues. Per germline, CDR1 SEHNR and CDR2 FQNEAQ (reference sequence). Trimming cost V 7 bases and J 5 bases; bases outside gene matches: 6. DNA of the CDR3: TGTGCCAGCAACTCAGGACAGGGGGCTACCGGGGAGCTGTTTTTT. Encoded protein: CASNSGQGATGELFF.

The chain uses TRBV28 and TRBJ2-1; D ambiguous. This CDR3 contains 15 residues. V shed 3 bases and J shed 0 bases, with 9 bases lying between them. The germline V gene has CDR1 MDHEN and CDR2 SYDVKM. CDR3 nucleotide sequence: TGTGCCAGCAGTTTGGTACGCGACTCCTACAATGAGCAGTTCTTC. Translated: CASSLVRDSYNEQFF.

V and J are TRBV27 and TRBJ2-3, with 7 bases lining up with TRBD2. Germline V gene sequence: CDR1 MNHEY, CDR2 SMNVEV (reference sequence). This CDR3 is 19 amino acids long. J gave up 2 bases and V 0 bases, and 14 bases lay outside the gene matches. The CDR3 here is CASSLSSIRLAGNTDTQYF. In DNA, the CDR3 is TGTGCCAGCAGTTTATCTTCCATAAGACTAGCCGGAAACACAGATACGCAGTATTTT.

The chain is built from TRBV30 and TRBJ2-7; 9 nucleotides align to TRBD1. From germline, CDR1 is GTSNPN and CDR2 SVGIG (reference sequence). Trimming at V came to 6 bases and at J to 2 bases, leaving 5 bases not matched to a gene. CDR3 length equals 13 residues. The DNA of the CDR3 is TGTGCCTGCCCCGGGACAGGGACCTACGAGCAGTACTTC. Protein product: CACPGTGTYEQYF.

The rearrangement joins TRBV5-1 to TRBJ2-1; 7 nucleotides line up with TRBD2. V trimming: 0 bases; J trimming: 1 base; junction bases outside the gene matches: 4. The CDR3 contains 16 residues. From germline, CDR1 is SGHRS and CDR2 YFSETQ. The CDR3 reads CASSLVASGSYNEQFF. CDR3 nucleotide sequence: TGCGCCAGCAGCTTGGTGGCTAGCGGATCCTACAATGAGCAGTTCTTC. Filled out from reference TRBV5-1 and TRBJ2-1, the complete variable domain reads KAGVTQTPRYLIKTRGQQVTLSCSPISGHRSVSWYQQTPGQGLQFLFEYFSETQRNKGNFPGRFSGRQFSNSRSEMNVSTLELGDSALYLCASSLVASGSYNEQFFGPGTRLTVL.

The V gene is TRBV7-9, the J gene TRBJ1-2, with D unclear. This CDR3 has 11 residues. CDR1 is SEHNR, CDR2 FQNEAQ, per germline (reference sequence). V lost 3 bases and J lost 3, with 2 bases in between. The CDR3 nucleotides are TGTGCCAGCAGCTTCGACTATGGCTACACCTTC. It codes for CASSFDYGYTF.

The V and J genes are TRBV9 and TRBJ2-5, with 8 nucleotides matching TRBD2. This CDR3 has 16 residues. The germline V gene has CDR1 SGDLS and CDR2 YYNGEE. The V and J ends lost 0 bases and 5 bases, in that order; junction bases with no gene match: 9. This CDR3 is CASSVGGRRWLETQYF. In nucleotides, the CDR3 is TGTGCCAGCAGCGTAGGCGGGAGGCGATGGTTGGAGACCCAGTACTTC.

CDR3 amino acids: CASSYGGAGANVLTF. DNA of the CDR3: TGTGCCAGCAGTTACGGCGGGGCTGGGGCCAACGTCCTGACTTTC. This chain joins TRBV6-5 and TRBJ2-6; TRBD2 might be the D (6 bases). V was shortened by 2 bases and J by 2 bases, with 7 bases between the two germline ends. This CDR3 comprises 15 residues. The V gene's germline CDR1 is MNHEY and CDR2 SVGAGI.

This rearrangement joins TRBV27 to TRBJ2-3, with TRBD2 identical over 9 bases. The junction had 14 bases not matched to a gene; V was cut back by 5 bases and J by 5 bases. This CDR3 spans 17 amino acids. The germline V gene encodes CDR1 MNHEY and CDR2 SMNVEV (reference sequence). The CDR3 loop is CASSADAIAGVVDTQYF. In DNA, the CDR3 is TGTGCCAGCAGTGCCGATGCCATAGCGGGAGTTGTAGATACGCAGTATTTT.

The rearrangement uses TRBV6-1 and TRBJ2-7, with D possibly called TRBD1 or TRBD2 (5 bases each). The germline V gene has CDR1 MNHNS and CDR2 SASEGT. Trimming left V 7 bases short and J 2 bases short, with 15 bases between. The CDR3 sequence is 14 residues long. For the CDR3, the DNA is TGTGCCAGCATTCGCGGTTTGGGGGCCTACGAGCAGTACTTC. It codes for CASIRGLGAYEQYF.

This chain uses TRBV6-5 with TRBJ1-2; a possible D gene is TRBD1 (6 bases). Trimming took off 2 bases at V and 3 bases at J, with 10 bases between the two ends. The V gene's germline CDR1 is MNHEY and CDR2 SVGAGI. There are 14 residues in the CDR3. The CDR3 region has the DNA TGTGCCAGCAGTTACGGTCAGGGGTACTATGGCTACACCTTC. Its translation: CASSYGQGYYGYTF.

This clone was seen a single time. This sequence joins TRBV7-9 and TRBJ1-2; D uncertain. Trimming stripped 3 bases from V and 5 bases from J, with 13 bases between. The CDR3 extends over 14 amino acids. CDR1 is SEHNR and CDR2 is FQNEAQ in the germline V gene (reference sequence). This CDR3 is CASSFRTADYGYTF. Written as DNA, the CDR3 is TGTGCCAGCAGCTTTCGGACGGCCGATTATGGCTACACCTTC.